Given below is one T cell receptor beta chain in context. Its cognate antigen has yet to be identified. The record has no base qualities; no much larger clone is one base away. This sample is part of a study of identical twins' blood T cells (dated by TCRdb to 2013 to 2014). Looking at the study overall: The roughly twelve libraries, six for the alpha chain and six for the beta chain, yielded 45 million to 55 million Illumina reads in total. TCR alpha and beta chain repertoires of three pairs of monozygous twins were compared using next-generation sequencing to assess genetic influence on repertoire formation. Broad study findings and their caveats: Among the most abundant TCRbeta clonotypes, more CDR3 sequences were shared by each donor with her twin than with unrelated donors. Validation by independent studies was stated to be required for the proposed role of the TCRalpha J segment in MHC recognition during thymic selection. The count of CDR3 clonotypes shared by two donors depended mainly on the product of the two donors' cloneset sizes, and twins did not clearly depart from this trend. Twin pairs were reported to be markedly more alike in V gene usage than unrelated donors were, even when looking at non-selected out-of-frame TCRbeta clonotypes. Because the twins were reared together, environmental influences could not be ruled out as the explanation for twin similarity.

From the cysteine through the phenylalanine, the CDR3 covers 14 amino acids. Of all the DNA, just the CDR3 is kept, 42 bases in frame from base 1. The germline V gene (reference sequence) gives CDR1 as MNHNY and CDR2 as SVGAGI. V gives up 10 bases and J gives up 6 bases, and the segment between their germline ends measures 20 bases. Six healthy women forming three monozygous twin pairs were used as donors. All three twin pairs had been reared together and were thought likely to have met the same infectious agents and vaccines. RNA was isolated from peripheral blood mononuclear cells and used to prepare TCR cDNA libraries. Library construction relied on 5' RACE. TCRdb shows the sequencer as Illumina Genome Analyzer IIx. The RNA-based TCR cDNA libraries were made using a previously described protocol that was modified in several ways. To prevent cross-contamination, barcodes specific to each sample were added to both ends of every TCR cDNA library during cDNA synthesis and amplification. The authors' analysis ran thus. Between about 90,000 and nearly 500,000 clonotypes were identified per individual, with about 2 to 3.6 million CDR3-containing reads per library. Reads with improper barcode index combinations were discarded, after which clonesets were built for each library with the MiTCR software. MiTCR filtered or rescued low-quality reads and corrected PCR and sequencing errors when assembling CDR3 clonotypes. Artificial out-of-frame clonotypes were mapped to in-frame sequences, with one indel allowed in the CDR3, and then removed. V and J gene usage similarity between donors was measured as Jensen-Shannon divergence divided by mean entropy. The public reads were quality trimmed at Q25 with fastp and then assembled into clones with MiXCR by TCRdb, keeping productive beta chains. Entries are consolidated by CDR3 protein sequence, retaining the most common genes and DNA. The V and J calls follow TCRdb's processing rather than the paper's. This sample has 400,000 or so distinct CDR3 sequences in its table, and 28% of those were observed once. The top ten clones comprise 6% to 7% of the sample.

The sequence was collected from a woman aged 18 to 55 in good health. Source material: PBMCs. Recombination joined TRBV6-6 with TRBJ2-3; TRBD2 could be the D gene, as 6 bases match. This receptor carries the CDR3 CATQREAMGDTQYF. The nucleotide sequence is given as TGTGCCACCCAGAGGGAGGCCATGGGGGATACGCAGTATTTT.